This T cell receptor beta chain was captured by sequencing in a study of Graves' ophthalmopathy and Graves' hyperthyroidism. This CDR3 is built from 15 residues. Trimming cost V 3 bases and J 10 bases; bases outside gene matches: 6. Study-level results: Ophthalmopathy progression predictions by the model showed around 72% specificity and over 60% sensitivity.

This clonotype occurred many times. Its matching antigen is unknown. The TCR beta CDR3 regions underwent amplification from RNA transcripts. Scientists carried out first-round RT-PCR using HTBI primers and then a second-round multiplex PCR. Via MiXCR, TCRdb re-called the multiplex PCR reads, giving one row per CDR3 protein. The profile covers 350,000 to 400,000 distinct CDR3 sequences, with around 19% appearing a single time and 1.6% taken by the ten largest. This receptor was taken from a woman between 18 and 30 years old with Graves' ophthalmopathy. The specimen sequenced was peripheral blood. The chain couples TRBV12-3 or TRBV12-4 to TRBJ1-6; 10 nucleotides agree with TRBD1. CDR3 in amino acids: CASSFGTGVMSPLHF. The DNA for the CDR3 is TGTGCCAGCAGTTTTGGGACAGGGGTGATGTCACCCCTCCACTTT.